A single sample gave rise to the 8 T cell receptor beta chains below, sequenced in a study of molecular identifiers for immune sequencing clone quantification. TCRdb independently ran MiXCR on the PCR reads; one entry per CDR3 protein. The table lists about 630,000 distinct CDR3 sequences, about 25% of them singletons. Material: naive CD8+ T cells from blood, with Jurkat cell RNA spiked in. Subset here: FACS-sorted CD8+CD4-CCR7+CD45RA+ naive T cells. Receptor source: a human donor in good health. Some libraries in this study had Jurkat cell RNA spiked in.

The CDR3 loop is CASSLRVLGGGHEQYF. The CDR3 DNA sequence: TGTGCCAGCAGTTTACGGGTTCTGGGCGGGGGACACGAGCAGTACTTC. This chain joins TRBV12-3 or TRBV12-4 and TRBJ2-7; 7 bases line up with TRBD2. This CDR3 contains 16 residues. The trim removed 2 bases at V and 5 bases at J, leaving 12 bases unmatched.

The chain combines TRBV4-3 with TRBJ1-2, with D unresolved. Germline-derived CDR1 and CDR2 are LGHNA and YSLEER. This CDR3 spans 14 amino acids. Trimming left V 1 base short and J 4 bases short, with 10 bases between. Here the CDR3 DNA reads TGCGCCAGCAGCCAAGGGCAGGCCGTCTATGGCTACACCTTC. This sequence encodes CASSQGQAVYGYTF.

Notes on this clonotype: At one of its ends the junction is not consistent with the germline gene, which may arise from a read error. The chain carries TRBV7-9 and TRBJ2-3; the D is unclear. The CDR3 is 15 residues long. CDR1 and CDR2 from the germline V gene are SEHNR and FQNEAQ (reference sequence). CDR3 loop: CASSLPGSVTNTQYF. The CDR3, as DNA: TGTGCCAGCAGCTTACCCGGCTCAGTCACAAATACGCAGTATTTT.

In DNA form, the CDR3 reads TGTGCCAGCAGCGTAGCGGGGGGGTCAGGAGATACGCAGTATTTT. Its protein product is CASSVAGGSGDTQYF. V gene TRBV2 combines with J gene TRBJ2-3; 11 bases are a match to TRBD2. The CDR3 runs to 15 residues. V dropped 6 bases and J dropped 5; count of bases not matched to a gene: 7. CDR1 SNHLY and CDR2 FYNNEI come from the germline V gene.

This clonotype was observed a handful of times. V and J are TRBV30 and TRBJ2-1, with D maybe TRBD2 (6 bases). This CDR3 is 14 amino acids long. Looked up from germline, CDR1 is GTSNPN and CDR2 is SVGIG (reference sequence). V was clipped by 2 bases and J by 0 bases, with 8 bases between them. DNA of the CDR3: TGTGCCTGGAGTATCGGGAGCTCCTACAATGAGCAGTTCTTC. Protein: CAWSIGSSYNEQFF.

This clonotype occurred many times. The chain employs TRBV12-5 and TRBJ2-7; no clear D gene. Germline lookup yields CDR1 LGHNT and CDR2 FRNRAP. V shed 5 bases and J shed 2 bases, with 7 bases lying between them. This CDR3 contains 12 residues. DNA of the CDR3: TGTGCTAGTGGTCGCGCGGCCTACGAGCAGTACTTC. It specifies CASGRAAYEQYF. Supplemented by reference TRBV12-5 and TRBJ2-7, the full variable domain reads DARVTQTPRHKVTEMGQEVTMRCQPILGHNTVFWYRQTMMQGLELLAYFRNRAPLDDSGMPKDRFSAEMPDATLATLKIQPSEPRDSAVYFCASGRAAYEQYFGPGTRLTVT.

Concerning this clonotype itself: The CDR3 does not close with the conserved phenylalanine or tryptophan, likely indicating a read error. The chain combines TRBV7-2 with TRBJ2-7, with D possibly TRBD2 on 6 matching bases. Germline-derived CDR1 and CDR2 are SGHTA and FQGNSA. CDR3 length: 17 residues. The V end was cut by 1 base, the J end by 4 bases, with 20 bases between. CDR3 bases: TGTGCCAGCAGCTTAGGAGGTCCGCGGGGCGGGGATTACGAGCAGTACCTC. Translating it yields CASSLGGPRGGDYEQYL.

The sample holds many counts of this clonotype. The CDR3 region is CATRTRAGELFF. The CDR3 DNA reads TGTGCCACCAGAACTCGCGCCGGGGAGCTGTTTTTT. The chain recombines TRBV24-1 with TRBJ2-2; D not certain. Between the trimmed V and J ends, which lost 7 bases and 6 bases, there was a span of 8 bases. This CDR3 spans 12 amino acids. Germline V gene lookup returns CDR1 KGHDR and CDR2 SFDVKD.